The following is a T cell receptor beta chain sequence with its context. The antigen is unknown. The CDR3 extends over 14 amino acids. Germline loops: CDR1 SQVTM, CDR2 ANQGSEA. Unmatched junction bases numbered 6, after V lost 3 bases and J lost 4 bases. Under the authors' procedure: Out-of-frame sequences were removed, leaving roughly 2.1 million distinct TCRbeta sequences. Sequencing used immunoSEQ multiplex PCR; TCRdb keeps in-frame clones, though not all of them. Clonal size and the V and J genes are those of that table, whereas D and trimming came from the DNA. Of about 40,000 clones detected, around 78% appear once; the ten largest clones hold nearly 6.5%. The sort gate was single viable CD3+CD4+CD8-CD45RO+ cells for memory CD4+ T cells. This entry belongs to a study of memory CD4+ T cells and cytomegalovirus serostatus. In the study overall: Healthy Belgian adult donors included about nine CMV-positive and some 23 CMV-negative people.

Broader study findings: The CMV-associated TCR signature appears largely within the CD4+ memory repertoire. CMV serostatus prediction reached median AUC about 0.96, or 0.93 with US-trained model.

The source is an adult in good health and CMV-seronegative. The sequenced sample consisted of memory CD4+ T cells from blood. This chain links TRBV29-1 with TRBJ2-3, with TRBD2 matching over 8 bases. This CDR3 reads CSVEVAGGADTQYF. In DNA, the CDR3 is TGCAGCGTTGAGGTGGCGGGAGGTGCAGATACGCAGTATTTT.